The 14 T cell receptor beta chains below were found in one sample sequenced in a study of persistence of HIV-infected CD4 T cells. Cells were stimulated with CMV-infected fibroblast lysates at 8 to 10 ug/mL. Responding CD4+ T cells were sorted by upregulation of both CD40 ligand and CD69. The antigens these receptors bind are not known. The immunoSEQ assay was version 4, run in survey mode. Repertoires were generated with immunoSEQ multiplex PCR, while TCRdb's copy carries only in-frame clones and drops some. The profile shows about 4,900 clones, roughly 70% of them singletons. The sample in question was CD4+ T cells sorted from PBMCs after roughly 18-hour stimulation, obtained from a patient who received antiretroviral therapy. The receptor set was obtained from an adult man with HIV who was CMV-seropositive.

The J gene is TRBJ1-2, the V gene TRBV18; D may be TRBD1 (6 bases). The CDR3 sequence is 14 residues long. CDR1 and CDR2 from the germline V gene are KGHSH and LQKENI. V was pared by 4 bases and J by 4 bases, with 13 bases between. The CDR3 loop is CASSRLTGTYGYTF. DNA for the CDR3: TGTGCCAGCTCACGCCTCACAGGGACCTATGGCTACACCTTC.

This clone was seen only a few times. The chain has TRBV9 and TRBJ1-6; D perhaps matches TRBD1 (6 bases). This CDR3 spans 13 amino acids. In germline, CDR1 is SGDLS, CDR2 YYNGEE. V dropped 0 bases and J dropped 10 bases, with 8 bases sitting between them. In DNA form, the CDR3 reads TGTGCCAGCAGCGTAGGGGGGGCCTCACCCCTCCACTTT. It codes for CASSVGGASPLHF.

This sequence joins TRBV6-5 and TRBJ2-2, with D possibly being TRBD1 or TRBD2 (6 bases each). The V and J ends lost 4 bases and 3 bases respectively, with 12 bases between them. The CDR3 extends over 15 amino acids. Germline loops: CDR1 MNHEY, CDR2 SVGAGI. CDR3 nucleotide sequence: TGTGCCAGCAGTTTGCGTAGGGGGGACACCGGGGAGCTGTTTTTT. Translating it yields CASSLRRGDTGELFF.

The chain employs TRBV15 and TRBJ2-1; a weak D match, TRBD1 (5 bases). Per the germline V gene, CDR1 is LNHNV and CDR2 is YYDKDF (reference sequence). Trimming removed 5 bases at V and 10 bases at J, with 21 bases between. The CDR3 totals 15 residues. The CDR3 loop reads CATSSPGHREKEQFF. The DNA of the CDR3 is TGTGCCACCAGCTCCCCCGGACACCGTGAGAAGGAGCAGTTCTTC.

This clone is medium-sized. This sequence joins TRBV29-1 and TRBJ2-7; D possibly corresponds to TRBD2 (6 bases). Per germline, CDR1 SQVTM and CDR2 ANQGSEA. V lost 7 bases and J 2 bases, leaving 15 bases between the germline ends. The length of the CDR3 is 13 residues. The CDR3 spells CSAAGTEAYEQYF. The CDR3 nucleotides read TGCAGCGCCGCCGGGACTGAAGCCTACGAGCAGTACTTC.

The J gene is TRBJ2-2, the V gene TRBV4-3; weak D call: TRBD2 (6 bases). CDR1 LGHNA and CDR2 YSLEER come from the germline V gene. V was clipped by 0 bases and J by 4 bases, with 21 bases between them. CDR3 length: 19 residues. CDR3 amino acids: CASSQDPGGARSSTGELFF. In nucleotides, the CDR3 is TGCGCCAGCAGCCAAGATCCTGGAGGGGCACGGAGTAGCACCGGGGAGCTGTTTTTT.

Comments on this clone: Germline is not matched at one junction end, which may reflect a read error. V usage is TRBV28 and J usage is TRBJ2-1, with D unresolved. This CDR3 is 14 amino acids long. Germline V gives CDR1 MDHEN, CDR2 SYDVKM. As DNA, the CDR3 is TGTGCCAGCAGTTTAATAAGGGAAGGTCAGATATCAGTCTTC. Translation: CASSLIREGQISVF.

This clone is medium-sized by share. In nucleotides, the CDR3 is TGCAGTGCTAGTACAGGGGATTTTAACTATGGCTACACCTTC. Translation: CSASTGDFNYGYTF. The chain uses TRBV20-1 and TRBJ1-2; 7 bases align to TRBD1. This CDR3 comprises 14 residues. V lost 3 bases to trimming and J lost 1 base; unmatched junction nucleotides: 5. Germline assignment: CDR1 DFQATT and CDR2 SNEGSKA (reference sequence).

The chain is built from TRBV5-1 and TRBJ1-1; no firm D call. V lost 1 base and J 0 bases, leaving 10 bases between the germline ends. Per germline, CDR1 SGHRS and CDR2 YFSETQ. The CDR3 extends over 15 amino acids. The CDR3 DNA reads TGCGCCAGCAGCTTGATTAGGGATTTGAACACTGAAGCTTTCTTT. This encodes CASSLIRDLNTEAFF.

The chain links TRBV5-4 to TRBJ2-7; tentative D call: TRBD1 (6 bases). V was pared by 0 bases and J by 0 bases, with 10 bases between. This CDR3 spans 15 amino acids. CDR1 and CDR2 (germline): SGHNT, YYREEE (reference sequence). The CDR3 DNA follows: TGTGCCAGCAGCTTGGACCCGACAGGCTCCTACGAGCAGTACTTC. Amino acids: CASSLDPTGSYEQYF.

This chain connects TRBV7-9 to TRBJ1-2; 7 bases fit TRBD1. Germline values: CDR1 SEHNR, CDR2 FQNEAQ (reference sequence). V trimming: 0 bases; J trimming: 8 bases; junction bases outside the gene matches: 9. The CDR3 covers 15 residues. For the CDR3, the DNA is TGTGCCAGCAGCTTAGCGGTCGCCAGGGGGAGCGGCTACACCTTC. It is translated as CASSLAVARGSGYTF.

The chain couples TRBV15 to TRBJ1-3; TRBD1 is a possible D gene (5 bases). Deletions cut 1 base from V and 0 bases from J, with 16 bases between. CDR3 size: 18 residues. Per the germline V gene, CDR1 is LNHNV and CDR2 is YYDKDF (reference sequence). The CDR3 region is CATSRAGAGSSSGNTIYF. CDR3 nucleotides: TGTGCCACCAGCAGAGCCGGGGCGGGTTCCTCCTCTGGAAACACCATATATTTT.

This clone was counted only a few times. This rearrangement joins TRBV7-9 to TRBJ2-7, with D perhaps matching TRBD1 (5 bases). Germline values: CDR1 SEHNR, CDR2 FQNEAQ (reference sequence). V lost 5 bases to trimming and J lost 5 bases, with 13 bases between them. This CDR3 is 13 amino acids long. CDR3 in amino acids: CASSPKARDEQYF. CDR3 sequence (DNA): TGTGCCAGCAGCCCGAAGGCCAGGGACGAGCAGTACTTC.

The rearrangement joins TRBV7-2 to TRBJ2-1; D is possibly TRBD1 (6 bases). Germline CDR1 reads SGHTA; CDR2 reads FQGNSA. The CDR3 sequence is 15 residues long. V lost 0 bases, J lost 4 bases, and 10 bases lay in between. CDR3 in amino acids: CASSLAWGQYNEQFF. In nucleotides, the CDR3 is TGTGCCAGCAGCTTAGCGTGGGGACAATACAATGAGCAGTTCTTC.